This T cell receptor (beta chain) was recorded in a study of blood T cell repertoires in COVID-19. Across the study: Sample material is recorded as cDNA or gDNA derived from T cells, B-cell-depleted T cells, or PBMCs.

How the authors handled the data: From reference gene primer amplification, estimates of nucleated cell counts were derived. Clones were read by immunoSEQ multiplex PCR, and TCRdb kept only the in-frame ones, dropping some. The DNA was the basis for D and trimming; V, J and clone size are from that table. The repertoire includes approximately 240,000 clones, less than 90% of them detected once, and 15% to 20% sits in the top ten. CDR3 length equals 15 residues. The junction had 6 bases not matched to a gene; V was cut back by 4 bases and J by 2 bases. Germline V lookup: CDR1 SGHNT, CDR2 YYREEE (reference sequence).

Input material: peripheral blood. The chain is built from TRBV5-4 and TRBJ2-3; 8 bases line up with TRBD2. This TCR was sampled from a woman of 80 years or more with active or convalescent COVID-19. The CDR3 loop reads CASSPSGGVTDTQYF. CDR3 DNA: TGTGCCAGCAGCCCCTCGGGGGGGGTCACAGATACGCAGTATTTT.